Shown below are 5 T cell receptor beta chains from a single sample sequenced in a study of CD8 T cells in Susac syndrome. Reverse transcription used about 0.5 to 1 ug RNA and random hexamers. TCRdb re-called the immunoSEQ multiplex PCR reads with MiXCR, one entry per CDR3 protein. This sample has about 190,000 distinct CDR3 sequences, with approximately 93% found just once. The sample taken for sequencing was CD4+ T cells from PBMCs. The receptors stem from a human donor in good health.

The chain employs TRBV3-1 and TRBJ1-1; D remains ambiguous. Germline V gives CDR1 LGHDT, CDR2 YNNKEL (reference sequence). The V end was cut by 1 base, the J end by 6 bases, with 12 bases between. The CDR3 has 14 residues. The CDR3 sequence: CASSQGTIGAEAFF. For the CDR3, the DNA is TGTGCCAGCAGCCAAGGGACCATTGGGGCTGAAGCTTTCTTT.

The chain has TRBV6-5 and TRBJ2-5; 10 nucleotides align to TRBD1. CDR1 and CDR2 from the germline V gene are MNHEY and SVGAGI. Trimming took 4 bases from V and 7 from J; bases not matched to a gene: 12. This CDR3 spans 16 amino acids. The CDR3 DNA is TGTGCCAGCAGTTTCTATTCGACAGGGGGCGCGGGGACCCAGTACTTC. Translated, it gives CASSFYSTGGAGTQYF.

This chain links TRBV18 with TRBJ1-1; D gene unclear. Trimming removed 0 bases at V and 6 bases at J, with 5 bases between. CDR1 is KGHSH and CDR2 is LQKENI in the germline V gene. CDR3 size: 12 residues. CDR3 protein: CASSPPWSEAFF. CDR3 coding DNA: TGTGCCAGCTCACCACCCTGGTCTGAAGCTTTCTTT.

The chain recombines TRBV5-1 with TRBJ2-2; tentatively, D is TRBD1 (6 bases). This CDR3 region has 14 residues. V lost 0 bases to trimming and J lost 5 bases, with 8 bases between them. CDR1 is SGHRS, CDR2 YFSETQ, per germline. In DNA form, the CDR3 reads TGCGCCAGCAGCTTGGCTCAGGGGACCGGGGAGCTGTTTTTT. It specifies CASSLAQGTGELFF.

The chain uses TRBV4-1 and TRBJ1-6, with 7 bases that match TRBD1. This CDR3 spans 20 amino acids. Losses at the gene ends were 0 bases for V and 0 bases for J; bases not matched to a gene: 11. Germline V gives CDR1 MGHRA, CDR2 YSYEKL. CDR3 bases: TGCGCCAGCAGCCAAGATAGGCTGGAACAGGGGAGCTCCTATAATTCACCCCTCCACTTT. This codes for CASSQDRLEQGSSYNSPLHF.